The T cell receptor beta chain under discussion was sequenced for a study of Ad26.COV2.S vaccination and SARS-CoV-2 variants. Sample treatment: over 15 received Ad26.COV2.S at low or high dose, single or two shots; about 5 received placebo; per-sample allocation not given. Samples were taken on day 63 after the first vaccine or placebo injection. Germline CDR1 LGHNA, CDR2 YSLEER. The ends were cut back, 4 bases at V and 4 bases at J, with 8 bases in the middle. The CDR3 sequence is 13 residues long. This clone was seen a single time. TCRdb's copy holds only in-frame clones and misses some; the assay was immunoSEQ multiplex PCR. The table includes 440,000 or so clones, approximately 90% detected once.

This sequence was found in a person between 18 and 59 years old who received the Ad26.COV2.S COVID-19 vaccine or a placebo. The chain couples TRBV4-3 to TRBJ2-1; D uncertain. The source was peripheral blood, collected in a trial of Ad26.COV2.S vaccine versus placebo. As DNA, the CDR3 is TGCGCCAGCAGCCCTCAGAGATACAATGAGCAGTTCTTC. As protein: CASSPQRYNEQFF.